Below are 4 T cell receptor beta chains sequenced from a single sample in a study of CD4+ T cells in melanoma. Produced via immunoSEQ multiplex PCR; TCRdb's table is partial and in-frame only. The sample carries roughly 140,000 clones, over 90% recorded once. These TCRs come from a human donor with melanoma.

The V call is TRBV19, the J call TRBJ2-7, with TRBD2 matching over 8 bases. Germline-derived CDR1 and CDR2 are LNHDA and SQIVND (reference sequence). Losses at the gene ends were 3 bases for V and 6 bases for J; bases not matched to a gene: 10. This CDR3 is built from 15 residues. CDR3 in DNA: TGTGCCAGTAGTATTTCGGGAGGGGGAACGGGCGAGCAGTACTTC. Protein product: CASSISGGGTGEQYF.

The CDR3 protein is CASSMRRGKNEQYF. In DNA, the CDR3 is TGTGCCAGCAGTATGCGGCGGGGGAAGAACGAGCAGTACTTC. V usage is TRBV7-2 and J usage is TRBJ2-7; 7 bases are shared with TRBD2. This CDR3 region has 14 residues. Trimming at V came to 6 bases and at J to 5 bases, leaving 10 bases not matched to a gene. CDR1 is SGHTA and CDR2 is FQGNSA in the germline V gene.

V usage is TRBV5-4 and J usage is TRBJ2-6, with D possibly matching TRBD2 (5 bases). V dropped 4 bases and J dropped 1 base, with 9 bases sitting between them. The V gene's germline CDR1 is SGHNT and CDR2 YYREEE (reference sequence). This CDR3 spans 15 amino acids. The CDR3 bases are TGTGCCAGCAGCAGAGCGGCATCTGGGGCCAACGTCCTGACTTTC. Amino acids: CASSRAASGANVLTF.

The chain couples TRBV6-5 to TRBJ2-1; D could derive from TRBD1 or TRBD2 (5 bases each). The CDR3 is made up of 16 amino acids. V lost 2 bases, J lost 0 bases, and 11 bases lay in between. CDR1 MNHEY and CDR2 SVGAGI come from the germline V gene. CDR3: CASSYEGSSSYNEQFF. The CDR3 nucleotides are TGTGCCAGCAGTTACGAGGGGTCTTCCTCCTACAATGAGCAGTTCTTC.